Listed below are T cell receptor beta chains from one sample, sequenced in a study of T cell repertoires in cytomegalovirus infection. TCRdb analysed the reads with MiXCR anew, one entry per CDR3 protein. The sample carries 500,000 to 600,000 distinct CDR3 sequences, more than 15% recorded once. Sequenced sample: CD8+ T cells from PBMCs. These receptors were collected from a human donor in good health (CMV status not recorded). Some clones in this sample may be carry-over from other donors' samples. CDR3s include the opening cysteine and the closing phenylalanine or tryptophan. Each record gives: V gene, D gene, J gene, clone size, CDR3 protein, CDR3 DNA. D genes are given only for firm matches. Where a row states a size, it is once, few, many or the class of an expanded clone; other rows omit it.

v_gene: TRBV6-5; d_gene: TRBD1; j_gene: TRBJ1-6; abundance: many; CDR3aa: CASSYSGQGTDSPLHF; CDR3nt: TGTGCCAGCAGTTACTCGGGACAGGGGACGGATTCACCCCTCCACTTT
v_gene: TRBV6-5; d_gene: TRBD1; j_gene: TRBJ1-2; abundance: .; CDR3aa: CASSAISGTGSNYGYTF; CDR3nt: TGTGCCAGCAGTGCTATTTCCGGGACAGGGAGTAACTATGGCTACACCTTC
v_gene: TRBV11-2; d_gene: .; j_gene: TRBJ2-5; abundance: many; CDR3aa: CASSLFRLQETQYF; CDR3nt: TGTGCCAGCAGCTTATTTCGACTACAAGAGACCCAGTACTTC
v_gene: TRBV7-6; d_gene: TRBD1; j_gene: TRBJ2-2; abundance: many; CDR3aa: CASSLPRGLDTGELFF; CDR3nt: TGTGCCAGCAGCTTACCCAGGGGGCTGGACACCGGGGAGCTGTTTTTT
v_gene: TRBV20-1; d_gene: .; j_gene: TRBJ1-1; abundance: .; CDR3aa: CSARIVGQTNTEAFF; CDR3nt: TGCAGTGCTAGAATTGTAGGACAGACGAACACTGAAGCTTTCTTT
v_gene: TRBV2; d_gene: .; j_gene: TRBJ2-7; abundance: many; CDR3aa: CASSDIVGETNEQYF; CDR3nt: TGTGCCAGCAGTGACATAGTGGGGGAAACCAACGAGCAGTACTTC
v_gene: TRBV2; d_gene: TRBD1; j_gene: TRBJ1-1; abundance: .; CDR3aa: CASNEGGGTEAFF; CDR3nt: TGTGCCAGCAACGAAGGGGGCGGCACTGAAGCTTTCTTT
v_gene: TRBV27; d_gene: TRBD1; j_gene: TRBJ2-5; abundance: many; CDR3aa: CASSLTGGRGETQYF; CDR3nt: TGTGCCAGCAGTTTAACAGGGGGCCGCGGAGAGACCCAGTACTTC
v_gene: TRBV27; d_gene: .; j_gene: TRBJ1-2; abundance: many; CDR3aa: CASSFGHGYGYTF; CDR3nt: TGTGCCAGCAGTTTCGGACATGGCTATGGCTACACCTTC
v_gene: TRBV27; d_gene: .; j_gene: TRBJ2-4; abundance: few; CDR3aa: CASRQKLAKNIQYF; CDR3nt: TGTGCCAGCAGACAGAAACTAGCCAAAAACATTCAGTACTTC
v_gene: TRBV4-1; d_gene: .; j_gene: TRBJ2-3; abundance: many; CDR3aa: CASSQDRLGSTDTQYF; CDR3nt: TGCGCCAGCAGCCAAGATCGACTAGGAAGCACAGATACGCAGTATTTT
v_gene: TRBV5-5; d_gene: .; j_gene: TRBJ1-6; abundance: .; CDR3aa: CASSLESGPPSYNSPLHF; CDR3nt: TGTGCCAGCAGCTTGGAGTCAGGGCCACCCTCCTATAATTCACCCCTCCACTTT
v_gene: TRBV11-2; d_gene: .; j_gene: TRBJ2-7; abundance: many; CDR3aa: CASSLALRPYEQYF; CDR3nt: TGTGCCAGCAGCTTAGCTCTGCGGCCCTACGAGCAGTACTTC
v_gene: TRBV12-3/TRBV12-4; d_gene: .; j_gene: TRBJ2-3; abundance: many; CDR3aa: CASSRLGGRSDTQYF; CDR3nt: TGTGCCAGCAGCCGGTTAGGTGGGAGGTCAGATACGCAGTATTTT
v_gene: TRBV7-3; d_gene: TRBD1; j_gene: TRBJ2-6; abundance: many; CDR3aa: CASSPGQGANGANVLTF; CDR3nt: TGTGCCAGCAGCCCCGGACAGGGGGCAAATGGGGCCAACGTCCTGACTTTC
v_gene: TRBV6-1; d_gene: TRBD2; j_gene: TRBJ2-7; abundance: few; CDR3aa: CASSPGTSGPAYEQYF; CDR3nt: TGTGCCAGCAGCCCCGGGACTAGCGGACCTGCCTACGAGCAGTACTTC
v_gene: TRBV12-3/TRBV12-4; d_gene: TRBD2; j_gene: TRBJ2-1; abundance: many; CDR3aa: CASSFDELSGTKTYNEQFF; CDR3nt: TGTGCCAGCAGTTTTGATGAGCTAAGCGGGACCAAAACCTACAATGAGCAGTTCTTC
v_gene: TRBV6-1; d_gene: .; j_gene: TRBJ2-7; abundance: .; CDR3aa: CASSLTLAHSRSPYEQYF; CDR3nt: TGTGCCAGCAGCCTTACATTGGCCCATTCCCGATCCCCTTACGAGCAGTACTTC
v_gene: TRBV30; d_gene: TRBD1; j_gene: TRBJ2-7; abundance: .; CDR3aa: CAWSVRPTGAPYEQYF; CDR3nt: TGTGCCTGGAGTGTTCGCCCGACAGGGGCGCCCTACGAGCAGTACTTC
v_gene: TRBV12-3/TRBV12-4; d_gene: .; j_gene: TRBJ1-1; abundance: many; CDR3aa: CAVGQGVPEAFF; CDR3nt: TGTGCCGTAGGGCAGGGAGTGCCTGAAGCTTTCTTT
v_gene: TRBV15; d_gene: .; j_gene: TRBJ1-5; abundance: .; CDR3aa: CATRGQSNQPQHF; CDR3nt: TGTGCCACCAGAGGACAAAGCAATCAGCCCCAGCATTTT
v_gene: TRBV24-1; d_gene: .; j_gene: TRBJ1-5; abundance: .; CDR3aa: CATSGSREGNQPQHF; CDR3nt: TGTGCCACCAGTGGTTCAAGGGAGGGCAATCAGCCCCAGCATTTT
v_gene: TRBV7-8; d_gene: .; j_gene: TRBJ1-5; abundance: many; CDR3aa: CASSLNGQNQPQHF; CDR3nt: TGTGCCAGCAGCTTGAACGGGCAGAATCAGCCCCAGCATTTT
v_gene: TRBV6-1; d_gene: .; j_gene: TRBJ2-1; abundance: many; CDR3aa: CASSDPLRYEQFF; CDR3nt: TGTGCCAGCAGTGACCCTCTTAGATATGAGCAGTTCTTC
v_gene: TRBV10-3; d_gene: TRBD1; j_gene: TRBJ2-7; abundance: .; CDR3aa: CANWKTGASYEQYF; CDR3nt: TGTGCCAATTGGAAGACAGGGGCATCCTACGAGCAGTACTTC
v_gene: TRBV12-3/TRBV12-4; d_gene: .; j_gene: TRBJ1-5; abundance: .; CDR3aa: CASSPQDSQPQHF; CDR3nt: TGTGCCAGCAGTCCACAAGACTCTCAGCCCCAGCATTTT
v_gene: TRBV7-2; d_gene: .; j_gene: TRBJ2-7; abundance: many; CDR3aa: CASSLGLGTYEQYF; CDR3nt: TGTGCCAGCAGCTTAGGGCTGGGGACCTACGAGCAGTACTTC
v_gene: TRBV7-9; d_gene: .; j_gene: TRBJ2-2; abundance: .; CDR3aa: CASSLGSRLSRANTGELFF; CDR3nt: TGTGCCAGCAGCTTAGGATCTCGACTAAGCAGGGCGAACACCGGGGAGCTGTTTTTT